Below are 15 T cell receptor beta chains sequenced from a single sample in a study of T cell changes during pregnancy in multiple sclerosis. TCRdb's table, derived via immunoSEQ multiplex PCR, lists solely in-frame clones and lacks some. The table includes 40,000 to 50,000 clones, roughly 90% detected once. The specimen was CD8+ T cells from peripheral blood mononuclear cells, collected in the third trimester of pregnancy. The receptor source for this set is a female donor with multiple sclerosis, enrolled in a pregnancy study.

J is TRBJ1-2 and V is TRBV5-1; D remains unclear. From germline, CDR1 is SGHRS and CDR2 YFSETQ. V was pared by 1 base and J by 0 bases, with 13 bases between. This CDR3 has 16 residues. CDR3 in amino acids: CASSLQAGHPNYGYTF. The CDR3 coding sequence is TGCGCCAGCAGCTTGCAGGCAGGCCACCCTAACTATGGCTACACCTTC.

The chain joins TRBV19 to TRBJ2-7; D possibly corresponds to TRBD2 (5 bases). This CDR3 contains 13 residues. Trimming pared 6 bases from V and 2 bases from J, leaving 11 bases between. In germline, CDR1 is LNHDA, CDR2 SQIVND (reference sequence). CDR3 DNA: TGTGCCAGTAGCTTTACCGGGGCCTACGAGCAGTACTTC. This gives the protein CASSFTGAYEQYF.

The count of this clone is one. The CDR3 DNA sequence: TGTGCCAGCAGGAAAGCGGGAGGGCCCAATGAGCAGTTCTTC. This translates into CASRKAGGPNEQFF. The chain links TRBV2 to TRBJ2-1, with TRBD2 matching 10 bases. This CDR3 region has 14 residues. Germline V lookup: CDR1 SNHLY, CDR2 FYNNEI. Germline trimming cut 6 bases from V and 6 bases from J; bases unmatched to any gene: 5.

The rearrangement uses TRBV10-3 and TRBJ2-7; 13 bases line up with TRBD2. CDR1 is ENHRY, CDR2 SYGVKD, per germline. The CDR3 sequence is 16 residues long. Trimming at V came to 2 bases and at J to 0 bases, leaving 1 base not matched to a gene. The CDR3 spells CAISEGTSGTSYEQYF. Written as DNA, the CDR3 is TGTGCCATCAGTGAGGGGACTAGCGGGACCTCCTACGAGCAGTACTTC.

The gene calls are TRBV7-9 and TRBJ2-3, with TRBD1 as a possible D gene (6 bases). Germline V CDR1 and CDR2: SEHNR, FQNEAQ (reference sequence). The CDR3 covers 15 residues. The V and J ends lost 5 bases and 6 bases respectively, with 18 bases between them. The CDR3 nucleotides read TGTGCCAGCAGCCTCGGGACAACCAGTACGGATACGCAGTATTTT. Protein sequence: CASSLGTTSTDTQYF.

This chain uses TRBV28 with TRBJ1-5; D uncertain. The germline V and J ends were trimmed by 5 bases and 4 bases, with 12 bases remaining between them. CDR3 length: 14 amino acids. The germline CDR1 and CDR2 sequences are MDHEN and SYDVKM. CDR3 sequence: CASSKGLENQPQHF. In DNA form, the CDR3 reads TGTGCCAGCAGTAAAGGACTGGAGAATCAGCCCCAGCATTTT.

The chain joins TRBV6-6 to TRBJ2-3; 13 nucleotides line up with TRBD2. CDR1 MNHNY and CDR2 SVGAGI come from the germline V gene (reference sequence). The CDR3 runs 14 residues. Losses at the gene ends were 6 bases for V and 6 bases for J; bases not matched to a gene: 3. The CDR3 DNA reads TGTGCCAGCAGCGGGACTAGCGGGGCCGATACGCAGTATTTT. This translates into CASSGTSGADTQYF.

This rearrangement joins TRBV4-3 to TRBJ2-1; TRBD1 is a possible D gene (5 bases). Germline V gives CDR1 LGHNA, CDR2 YSLEER. CDR3 length: 21 residues. The V end lost 2 bases, the J end lost 0 bases, and 26 bases lay between the germline ends. This chain's CDR3 is CASSQYEVLGHRLSSYNEQFF. Written as DNA, the CDR3 is TGCGCCAGCAGCCAATATGAGGTGTTAGGACACAGGTTGAGCTCCTACAATGAGCAGTTCTTC.

In this sample, this clone turned up many times. J is TRBJ2-7 and V is TRBV14, with TRBD1 matching 12 bases. This CDR3 contains 20 residues. Germline CDR1 SGHDN, CDR2 FVKESK. The V gene end was trimmed by 3 bases and the J gene end by 3 bases; junction bases not matched to a gene: 18. Here the CDR3 reads CASSQGQGAIGVAGGYEQYF. The CDR3 bases are TGTGCCAGCAGCCAGGGACAGGGGGCTATCGGTGTCGCGGGGGGCTACGAGCAGTACTTC. Supplemented by reference TRBV14 and TRBJ2-7, the full variable domain reads EAGVTQFPSHSVIEKGQTVTLRCDPISGHDNLYWYRRVMGKEIKFLLHFVKESKQDESGMPNNRFLAERTGGTYSTLKVQPAELEDSGVYFCASSQGQGAIGVAGGYEQYFGPGTRLTVT.

The chain has TRBV7-8 and TRBJ2-6, with D perhaps TRBD1 (6 bases). The germline CDR1 and CDR2 sequences are SGHVS and FQNEAQ. The CDR3 is 15 residues long. V was trimmed by 6 bases and J by 2 bases, leaving 11 bases between them. The CDR3 is CASRSPGAGANVLTF. The CDR3 DNA follows: TGTGCCAGCAGATCTCCAGGGGCTGGGGCCAACGTCCTGACTTTC.

V and J are TRBV6-5 and TRBJ1-2; TRBD1 aligns across 7 bases. This CDR3 is built from 14 residues. CDR1 is MNHEY and CDR2 is SVGAGI in the germline V gene. V gave up 4 bases and J gave up 6 bases; unmatched junction bases: 8. The DNA of the CDR3 is TGTGCCAGCAGTTTTCAACAGGGGAACAATGGCTACACCTTC. Encoded protein: CASSFQQGNNGYTF.

The genes are TRBV28 and TRBJ2-2; 7 positions agree with TRBD2. The CDR3 is made up of 18 amino acids. The junction had 14 bases not matched to a gene; V was cut back by 3 bases and J by 4 bases. Per the germline V gene, CDR1 is MDHEN and CDR2 is SYDVKM. The CDR3 sequence: CASSFPLGTTFSTGELFF. CDR3 bases: TGTGCCAGCAGTTTCCCTTTGGGGACTACCTTTAGCACCGGGGAGCTGTTTTTT.

This chain joins TRBV27 and TRBJ1-2; D call uncertain. This CDR3 region has 13 residues. The V gene lost 7 bases and the J gene lost 7 bases, with 16 bases spanning the gap. CDR1 and CDR2 (germline): MNHEY, SMNVEV (reference sequence). CDR3 in amino acids: CASKKEGSGGYTF. CDR3 DNA sequence: TGTGCCAGCAAGAAGGAGGGATCGGGTGGCTACACCTTC.

The rearrangement joins TRBV27 to TRBJ2-7; D might be TRBD2 (6 bases). Germline V gives CDR1 MNHEY, CDR2 SMNVEV (reference sequence). This CDR3 has 13 amino acids. Trimming pared 5 bases from V and 0 bases from J, leaving 8 bases between. This CDR3 reads CASSPGSSYEQYF. CDR3 DNA: TGTGCCAGCAGTCCCGGGAGCTCCTACGAGCAGTACTTC.

The chain recombines TRBV27 with TRBJ2-1; TRBD1 is a possible D gene (5 bases). V gave up 3 bases and J gave up 0 bases, with 6 bases separating them. The CDR3 is 14 amino acids. The germline CDR1 and CDR2 sequences are MNHEY and SMNVEV (reference sequence). The DNA of the CDR3 is TGTGCCAGCAGTTTGGACAACTCCTACAATGAGCAGTTCTTC. It yields the protein CASSLDNSYNEQFF.